The source of this TCR beta chain is a study of PD-L1 blockade in urothelial cancer (TCRdb year 2017). Turning to the overall study: All patients started therapy in about 2014 and received atezolizumab 1,200 mg intravenously every 3 weeks. An ECOG performance status of 0 or 1 was recorded for the patients, and 0 to 3 prior chemotherapy regimens had been received by the patients. About 85% of the roughly 29 patients were identified as males with urothelial cancer of bladder origin, and a prior smoking history was reported by 18 of 29 patients. Progression-free survival longer than 6 months counted as durable clinical benefit, and TCR features were additionally tested against both progression-free and overall survival. An exploratory multi-omic analysis was conducted of the somatic, immune and clinical correlates of response to PD-L1 blockade with atezolizumab in urothelial cancer. Durable clinical benefit was achieved by nine patients but not by the remaining 20. TCR sequencing covered pretreatment tumor samples and matched, serially collected peripheral blood taken before and after atezolizumab treatment. Blood samples were analyzed at two time points: 3 weeks after treatment start (second dose) and 6 weeks after treatment start. Blood samples gave a median of 141,255 T cells and 88,000 or so unique TCRs, with a median clonality of around 0.08. Under 30 patients had pretreatment blood TCR-seq, around 25 had at least one posttreatment blood collection, and around 25 had tumor TCR-seq. In the same patients, whole exome sequencing and RNA sequencing of pretreatment tumors were performed in addition to TCR sequencing. The investigation overall reported the following: A pretreatment peripheral blood TCR clonality below the median was linked to improved progression-free and overall survival. Because of the small sample size (n ≈ 29) and the many exploratory analyses performed, the results are intended to be regarded as hypothesis-generating. Greater expansion of tumor-associated TCR clones in peripheral blood 3 weeks after the start of treatment was observed in patients with durable benefit (n of about 20, p = 0.022).

As to this clone: Its antigen remains unidentified. No per-base quality is available; no much larger clone lies one base away.

Each PCR received spiked-in synthetic TCR analog templates so that absolute template abundance could be estimated from read counts. The immunoSEQ assay was used to amplify TCRbeta CDR3 regions from genomic DNA with bias-controlled V and J gene primers. Sequencing of rearranged TCRbeta segments was done at approximately 20X coverage. As for the authors' bioinformatics: Clustering was used to correct sequencing errors, and CDR3s were annotated against IMGT so that V, D and J genes could be assigned. Downstream analyses used only productive TCRbeta rearrangements, leaving out any out-of-frame or stop-codon sequences. To compute clonality, Shannon entropy was normalized by the log of the number of unique productive sequences and then subtracted from one. Fisher's exact test with Benjamini-Hochberg correction, at a threshold of adjusted p below 0.01, was used to find clones that differed between time points or between blood and tumor. The table comes from immuneACCESS by way of TCRdb, which keeps in-frame sequences with V and J called. Part of the clones is missing from these tables; in studies checked, under half for an unresolved V gene and the rest for unknown reasons. V and J calls and clone size are as listed in that table; D and trimming were resolved from the DNA. The sample contains 120,000 or so clones, more than 70% of them found a single time. Together, the top ten hold 2% to 2.5% of the sample.

According to the study, the label for this sample's time point signals: peripheral blood 6 weeks after treatment start. The cohort included about 27 patients with locally advanced or metastatic urothelial carcinoma who were treated at Memorial Sloan Kettering on a trial protocol. Peripheral blood mononuclear cells were collected pretreatment and during treatment, with between 1 and 8 total time points obtained per patient. The Qiagen DNeasy Blood extraction kit was used to purify genomic DNA from total PBMCs and from tumor samples. PBMCs were collected pretreatment and during treatment, and were isolated and stored as previously described. Sequenced here: PBMCs, sampled around atezolizumab (anti-PD-L1) treatment. This receptor was taken from a man aged 45 to 65 with urothelial cancer.

The DNA reads as follows: TGTGCCAGCAGTCCCCGTTACTCACAGGGGGTAATCAATCAGCCCCAGCATTTT. Its coded protein is CASSPRYSQGVINQPQHF. The sequence is built from TRBV27 and TRBJ1-5, and 8 junctional nucleotides match TRBD1. There are 18 amino acids in the CDR3, from cysteine to phenylalanine inclusive. Only the CDR3 region is kept as DNA, spanning 54 bases read in frame from base 1. CDR1 and CDR2 are drawn from the germline V gene (reference sequence): MNHEY, SMNVEV. V lost 5 bases and J lost 3 bases, and the count of bases not matched to a germline gene is 15.